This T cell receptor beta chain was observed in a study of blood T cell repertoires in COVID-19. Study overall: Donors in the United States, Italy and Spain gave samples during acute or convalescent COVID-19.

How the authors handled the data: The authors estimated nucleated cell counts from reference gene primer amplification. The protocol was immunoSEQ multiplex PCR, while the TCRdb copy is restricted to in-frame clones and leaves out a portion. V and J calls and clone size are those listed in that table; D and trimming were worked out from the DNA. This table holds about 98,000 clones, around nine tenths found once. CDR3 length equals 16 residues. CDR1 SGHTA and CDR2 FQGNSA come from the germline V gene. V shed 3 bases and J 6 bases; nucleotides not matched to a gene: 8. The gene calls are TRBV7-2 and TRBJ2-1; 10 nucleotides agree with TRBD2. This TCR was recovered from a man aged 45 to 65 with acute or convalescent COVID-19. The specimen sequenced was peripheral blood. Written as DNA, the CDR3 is TGTGCCAGCAGCTTCGCAGGGACTAGCGTCTTCAATGAGCAGTTCTTC. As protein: CASSFAGTSVFNEQFF.